This T cell receptor (beta chain) originates from a study of identifying expanded T cells in peripheral blood. The data were produced by immunoSEQ multiplex PCR, yet TCRdb's version contains in-frame clones alone and is incomplete. The table lists some 99,000 clones, about 88% of them singletons. The V gene's germline CDR1 is LNHDA and CDR2 SQIVND (reference sequence). This CDR3 is 13 amino acids long. The V end lost 5 bases, the J end lost 5 bases, and 12 bases lay between the germline ends. The V gene is TRBV19, the J gene TRBJ2-5, with D unclear. Sequencing was performed on blood. The clonotype comes from a person between 18 and 75 years old in good health. CDR3 sequence reads: CASSFLGPETQYF. DNA for the CDR3: TGTGCCAGTAGTTTCCTCGGGCCGGAGACCCAGTACTTC. Looking up the rest from reference TRBV19 and TRBJ2-5 gives the full variable domain: DGGITQSPKYLFRKEGQNVTLSCEQNLNHDAMYWYRQDPGQGLRLIYYSQIVNDFQKGDIAEGYSVSREKKESFPLTVTSAQKNPTAFYLCASSFLGPETQYFGPGTRLLVL.